This T cell receptor (beta chain) was identified in a study of vaccination effects on CD4 cells after COVID-19. The method was immunoSEQ multiplex PCR; TCRdb's version includes in-frame clones alone and lacks a portion of them. The table lists roughly 41,000 clones, approximately 70% of them singletons, with 20% to 30% in the top ten. The table lists this clone with a few counts. The antigen is not known. The CDR3 extends over 15 amino acids. Germline loops: CDR1 SNHLY, CDR2 FYNNEI. V shed 6 bases and J shed 1 base, with 15 bases lying between them. Study conclusions and caveats: Late post-vaccination, clones induced by infection and those induced by vaccine underwent marked clonal contraction. Early post-infection timepoints were absent, and convalescent patients were few.

Antigen-specific CD4+ T cells were expanded (with viral peptide pools) by the ViraFEST assay ahead of sequencing. Cells that had been cultured for roughly 9 days were the source of isolated CD4+ T cells. Prior SARS-CoV-2 infection was absent in the vaccine recipients, as shown by negative nucleocapsid antibodies. This sample comprised CD4+ T cells from PBMCs cultured with HCoV-OC43 spike peptides, obtained before COVID-19 vaccination. Subset of the sample: HCoV-OC43 spike overlapping peptide pool stimulation. The clonotype was recovered from a human donor who received a COVID-19 vaccine. The chain combines TRBV2 with TRBJ2-5; perhaps TRBD2 as D (7 bases). CDR3 in amino acids: CASRGGPMVQETQYF. The CDR3 DNA reads TGTGCCAGCAGGGGGGGGCCCATGGTCCAAGAGACCCAGTACTTC.